Listed below are T cell receptor beta chains from one sample, sequenced in a study of CD8+ T cells in alopecia areata. Clones were read by immunoSEQ multiplex PCR, and TCRdb kept only the in-frame ones, dropping some. This sample carries some 130,000 clones, about 60% of them seen once, and the ten largest clones take 5% to 7%. The starting material was CD4+ T cells sorted from blood, obtained at week 0. The origin of the receptors is a human donor with alopecia areata. Both conserved end residues are part of each CDR3. D genes are given only for firm matches. Where a row states a size, it is once, few, many or the class of an expanded clone; other rows omit it.

cdr3_aa cdr3_nt d_call j_call v_call clone_size
CASSYSGGGYEQYF TGTGCCAGCAGTTACTCGGGAGGGGGCTACGAGCAGTACTTC . TRBJ2-7 TRBV6-5 .
CANGPLGNTEAFF TGTGCCAACGGCCCCTTGGGGAACACTGAAGCTTTCTTT . TRBJ1-1 TRBV7-9 .
CASSLVASGGASTDTQYF TGTGCCAGCAGCTTAGTGGCCAGCGGGGGGGCCAGCACAGATACGCAGTATTTT TRBD2 TRBJ2-3 TRBV7-2 .
CAWSVLLAGRTDTQYF TGTGCCTGGAGTGTACTGTTGGCGGGAAGGACAGATACGCAGTATTTT . TRBJ2-3 TRBV30 .
CASSPNSIGDDYTF TGCGCCAGCAGCCCCAACAGCATTGGGGATGACTACACCTTC . TRBJ1-2 TRBV5-1 .
CASRQLSVLRGSYGYTF TGTGCCAGCAGGCAGCTAAGTGTTTTAAGGGGATCCTATGGCTACACCTTC . TRBJ1-2 TRBV25-1 .
CASSMTSGGPQETQYF TGCGCCAGCAGCATGACTAGCGGGGGCCCGCAAGAGACCCAGTACTTC TRBD2 TRBJ2-5 TRBV5-1 .
CASSQTHQGVGTGELFF TGCGCCAGCAGCCAAACCCATCAAGGGGTAGGCACCGGGGAGCTGTTTTTT . TRBJ2-2 TRBV4-1 .
CASSLMGRGADTQYF TGCGCCAGCAGCTTGATGGGCCGGGGGGCAGATACGCAGTATTTT TRBD2 TRBJ2-3 TRBV5-1 .
CASSVDPGSQPQHF TGTGCCAGCAGCGTAGACCCGGGGAGTCAGCCCCAGCATTTT . TRBJ1-5 TRBV9 .
CATTGITTNEKLFF TGTGCCACGACAGGGATAACAACTAATGAAAAACTGTTTTTT TRBD1 TRBJ1-4 TRBV2 .
CASSSGTGNQPQHF TGCGCCAGCAGCTCCGGGACAGGGAATCAGCCCCAGCATTTT TRBD1 TRBJ1-5 TRBV5-1 once
CAIKLAGGETQYF TGTGCCATCAAACTAGCGGGGGGCGAGACCCAGTACTTC TRBD2 TRBJ2-5 TRBV10-3 .
CASSSRGARSYGYTF TGCGCCAGCAGTTCAAGGGGGGCGCGATCCTATGGCTACACCTTC . TRBJ1-2 TRBV23-1 .
CASSPMTWGTGEQYF TGTGCCAGCAGCCCGATGACTTGGGGGACAGGCGAGCAGTACTTC TRBD1 TRBJ2-7 TRBV7-2 .
CASRPTRNTEAFF TGTGCCAGTAGGCCCACAAGGAACACTGAAGCTTTCTTT . TRBJ1-1 TRBV19 many
CAWSVQDRNTGELFF TGTGCCTGGAGTGTACAAGACAGAAACACCGGGGAGCTGTTTTTT . TRBJ2-2 TRBV30 few
CAISTGQGATGELFF TGTGCCATCAGTACGGGACAGGGGGCCACCGGGGAGCTGTTTTTT TRBD1 TRBJ2-2 TRBV10-3 .
CASSPGETTEAFF TGTGCCAGCTCACCGGGGGAAACCACTGAAGCTTTCTTT . TRBJ1-1 TRBV18 .
CAWTTTGSPLHF TGTGCCTGGACCACCACGGGGTCACCCCTCCACTTT . TRBJ1-6 TRBV30 once
CASRGTAPEGAQYF TGTGCCAGCCGTGGGACGGCCCCCGAGGGGGCCCAGTACTTC . TRBJ2-5 TRBV2 .
CASSQLGQGDSPLHF TGTGCCAGCAGCCAACTGGGACAGGGAGATTCACCCCTCCACTTT TRBD1 TRBJ1-6 TRBV4-2 once
CASSLKAGASSETQYF TGTGCCAGCAGCTTAAAAGCGGGGGCCTCCTCAGAGACCCAGTACTTC TRBD2 TRBJ2-5 TRBV13 .
CASSLTQGLGYEQYF TGTGCCAGCAGCTTAACACAGGGCTTGGGGTACGAGCAGTACTTC . TRBJ2-7 TRBV7-2 few
CASSYSAGQGETQYF TGCGCCAGCAGCTATTCAGCGGGACAGGGGGAGACCCAGTACTTC TRBD1 TRBJ2-5 TRBV5-1 .
CASTEREGSMKTQYF TGTGCCAGCACCGAGCGGGAGGGTAGTATGAAGACCCAGTACTTC TRBD2 TRBJ2-5 TRBV2 .
CASSGYNEQFF TGTGCCAGTAGCGGTTACAATGAGCAGTTCTTC . TRBJ2-1 TRBV2 .
CSVELGARTEAFF TGCAGCGTTGAATTGGGGGCCAGGACTGAAGCTTTCTTT . TRBJ1-1 TRBV29-1 .
CASSIGSEAFF TGTGCCAGTAGTATAGGGTCTGAAGCTTTCTTT . TRBJ1-1 TRBV19 .
CAISESASGEVEQYF TGTGCCATCAGTGAGTCGGCTAGCGGGGAGGTCGAGCAGTACTTC TRBD2 TRBJ2-7 TRBV10-3 few
CASKTIENTGELFF TGTGCCAGTAAGACCATCGAGAACACCGGGGAGCTGTTTTTT . TRBJ2-2 TRBV6-1 .
CASTGDRDRWAQYF TGTGCCAGCACAGGGGACAGGGACCGATGGGCCCAGTACTTC TRBD1 TRBJ2-5 TRBV2 few
CASSQPAGENTEAFF TGTGCCAGCAGCCAGCCGGCAGGGGAGAACACTGAAGCTTTCTTT . TRBJ1-1 TRBV7-2 .
CASSYHPGPYEQYF TGTGCCAGCAGTTATCATCCGGGTCCCTACGAGCAGTACTTC . TRBJ2-7 TRBV6-5 .
CASSPPQDTQYF TGTGCCAGCAGCCCCCCCCAAGATACGCAGTATTTT . TRBJ2-3 TRBV5-6 few
CASSPKRGGTSTDTQYF TGCGCCAGCAGCCCTAAGAGGGGAGGGACTAGCACAGATACGCAGTATTTT TRBD2 TRBJ2-3 TRBV4-1 .
CASSARTMPRVHNEQFF TGTGCCAGCAGCGCCCGGACCATGCCTCGGGTACACAATGAGCAGTTCTTC . TRBJ2-1 TRBV9 .
CASSSPYGGTNQPQHF TGTGCCAGCAGTTCCCCTTATGGGGGGACCAATCAGCCCCAGCATTTT . TRBJ1-5 TRBV6-6 once
CASSSPKRGVYNEQFF TGTGCCAGCAGCTCACCCAAGCGGGGGGTATACAATGAGCAGTTCTTC TRBD2 TRBJ2-1 TRBV5-4 .